This T cell receptor beta chain originates from a study of cytomegalovirus exposure and HLA in healthy donors. In the study overall: There were around 100 million unique TCR beta sequences, drawn from about 180 million T cells, in an earlier analysis.

Donors consisted of healthy bone marrow donors. 13 Jbeta primers and 60 Vbeta primers were used for the PCR. Sequencing used immunoSEQ multiplex PCR; TCRdb keeps in-frame clones, though not all of them. The table shows 200,000 to 250,000 clones, with roughly 82% occurring only once. With respect to this clone: Antigen: not known.

Points from the study as a whole: Later, TCR association rates were found to vary by HLA locus, highest for DRB1 and lowest for HLA-C. Common viral pathogens seemed, in a later analysis, to connect with several of the most significant clusters.

Trimming stripped 4 bases from V and 8 bases from J, with 11 bases between. Germline CDR1 is SGHDN and CDR2 is FVKESK. The CDR3 contains 13 residues. The sequence was obtained from a woman aged 40 to 50 in good health and CMV-seropositive. Sequencing was done on a sample of PBMCs. The chain employs TRBV14 and TRBJ1-4, with D tentatively TRBD1 (5 bases). CDR3 sequence reads: CASSRAGGEKLFF. CDR3 nucleotides: TGTGCCAGCAGCCGTGCGGGGGGGGAAAAACTGTTTTTT.